The 27 T cell receptor beta chains in this list originate from one sample, sequenced in a study of cytomegalovirus exposure and HLA in healthy donors. The PCR ran on 60 Vbeta and 13 Jbeta primers. TCRdb's copy holds only in-frame clones and misses some; the assay was immunoSEQ multiplex PCR. The data show approximately 140,000 clones, around four fifths seen once. The sequenced sample was PBMCs. The receptor source for this set is a male donor in good health and CMV-seropositive.

The chain employs TRBV28 and TRBJ2-7; 13 bases are shared with TRBD2. V dropped 5 bases and J dropped 0; count of bases not matched to a gene: 4. The CDR3 spans 16 residues. Germline CDR1 and CDR2: MDHEN and SYDVKM. The CDR3 nucleotides are TGTGCCAGCAGTGGGGGACTAGCGGGGTTCTCCTACGAGCAGTACTTC. This encodes CASSGGLAGFSYEQYF.

This clone was seen a few times. J is TRBJ2-1 and V is TRBV29-1; TRBD2 agrees at 12 bases. Per the germline V gene, CDR1 is SQVTM and CDR2 is ANQGSEA. V lost 6 bases to trimming and J lost 4 bases; unmatched junction nucleotides: 4. This CDR3 has 14 residues. CDR3 sequence (DNA): TGCAGCGTCCTAGCGGGAGGGGGTTACAATGAGCAGTTCTTC. It specifies CSVLAGGGYNEQFF.

This rearrangement joins TRBV19 to TRBJ2-2; D is possibly TRBD2 (6 bases). This CDR3 has 15 residues. V lost 1 base to trimming and J lost 1 base, with 7 bases between them. Germline CDR1 LNHDA, CDR2 SQIVND (reference sequence). CDR3 coding DNA: TGTGCCAGTAGTATAGTTAGCGGGAACACCGGGGAGCTGTTTTTT. Encoded protein: CASSIVSGNTGELFF.

The chain recombines TRBV10-2 with TRBJ1-4, with TRBD1 identical over 7 bases. The J segment lost 7 bases and the V segment lost 2 bases, leaving 7 bases of the junction unmatched. CDR3 size: 15 residues. Per germline, CDR1 WSHSY and CDR2 SAAADI. The CDR3 sequence: CASSEGTARVEKLFF. CDR3 bases: TGCGCCAGCAGTGAGGGGACAGCGAGAGTTGAAAAACTGTTTTTT.

CDR3 coding DNA: TGTGCCAGCAGCTACAGGGGCCACTCCTACGAGCAGTACTTC. It specifies CASSYRGHSYEQYF. The chain is built from TRBV6-5 and TRBJ2-7, with 7 nucleotides matching TRBD1. The germline V gene has CDR1 MNHEY and CDR2 SVGAGI. Trimming removed 6 bases from V and 0 bases from J; junction bases left unmatched: 5. The CDR3 has 14 amino acids.

The chain carries TRBV5-1 and TRBJ2-7; TRBD1 agrees at 10 bases. V was clipped by 1 base and J by 6 bases; unmatched bases: 13. CDR1 and CDR2 from the germline V gene are SGHRS and YFSETQ. The CDR3 extends over 17 amino acids. CDR3 DNA: TGCGCCAGCAGCTTGTTCGGGACAGGGGATCAGGGTTTCGAGCAGTACTTC. The encoded protein is CASSLFGTGDQGFEQYF.

This clone was picked up one time. V gene TRBV7-8 combines with J gene TRBJ2-1, with 8 bases aligning to TRBD2. J lost 9 bases, V lost 1 base, and 8 bases had no gene match. The germline V gene encodes CDR1 SGHVS and CDR2 FQNEAQ. CDR3 length: 15 amino acids. CDR3 DNA sequence: TGTGCCAGCAGCTTAGTGGGACTAGTTGAGGGTGAGCAGTTCTTC. This encodes CASSLVGLVEGEQFF.

The rearrangement uses TRBV6-1 and TRBJ2-7, with 8 bases that match TRBD2. Germline-derived CDR1 and CDR2 are MNHNS and SASEGT. This CDR3 comprises 18 residues. J gave up 3 bases and V 1 base, and 14 bases lay outside the gene matches. The CDR3 nucleotides read TGTGCCAGCAGTGAAGGCTCTGAGGGGACTAGACATAACTACGAGCAGTACTTC. Encoded protein: CASSEGSEGTRHNYEQYF.

The rearrangement joins TRBV9 to TRBJ1-2, with 8 bases aligning to TRBD1. Germline V lookup: CDR1 SGDLS, CDR2 YYNGEE. The CDR3 covers 15 residues. V lost 4 bases to trimming and J lost 8 bases; unmatched junction nucleotides: 13. Written as DNA, the CDR3 is TGTGCCAGCAGCCCCAGGACAGGGAGGTCAAAAGGCTACACCTTC. Translating it yields CASSPRTGRSKGYTF.

The V gene is TRBV5-1, the J gene TRBJ2-1; tentatively, D is TRBD1 (6 bases). The CDR3 consists of 18 residues. The ends were cut back, 3 bases at V and 10 bases at J, with 29 bases in the middle. The germline V gene has CDR1 SGHRS and CDR2 YFSETQ. CDR3 nucleotides: TGCGCCAGCAGCTACGGACAGTCCGGGACCTCCCGGCCAAGGGAGCAGTTCTTC. Translation gives CASSYGQSGTSRPREQFF.

The rearrangement uses TRBV5-1 and TRBJ2-7; 7 bases match TRBD1. J gave up 6 bases and V 2 bases, and 8 bases lay outside the gene matches. CDR1 and CDR2 from the germline V gene are SGHRS and YFSETQ. This CDR3 is 14 amino acids long. The CDR3 coding sequence is TGCGCCAGCAGCTTAGACAGGGTAATGAGCGAGCAGTACTTC. Translation gives CASSLDRVMSEQYF.

This chain joins TRBV7-9 and TRBJ2-3, with 9 bases matching TRBD1. The V and J ends lost 5 bases and 6 bases, in that order; junction bases with no gene match: 18. CDR1 is SEHNR, CDR2 FQNEAQ, per germline (reference sequence). The CDR3 length is 18 residues. The CDR3 protein is CASSTTSGDRARDDTQYF. Written as DNA, the CDR3 is TGTGCCAGCAGCACCACATCGGGGGACAGGGCTCGAGATGATACGCAGTATTTT.

This chain uses TRBV19 with TRBJ2-1, with D tentatively TRBD2 (5 bases). Looked up from germline, CDR1 is LNHDA and CDR2 is SQIVND (reference sequence). V was pared by 8 bases and J by 7 bases, with 21 bases between. The CDR3 extends over 15 amino acids. Written as DNA, the CDR3 is TGTGCCAGTTCCTTAACTAGTCTGAGACAAAATGAGCAGTTCTTC. It translates to CASSLTSLRQNEQFF. The whole variable domain, remainder taken from reference TRBV19 and TRBJ2-1, is DGGITQSPKYLFRKEGQNVTLSCEQNLNHDAMYWYRQDPGQGLRLIYYSQIVNDFQKGDIAEGYSVSREKKESFPLTVTSAQKNPTAFYLCASSLTSLRQNEQFFGPGTRLTVL.

This chain joins TRBV29-1 and TRBJ2-1; 10 bases are a match to TRBD2. From germline, CDR1 is SQVTM and CDR2 ANQGSEA. The CDR3 runs 19 residues. The V segment lost 4 bases and the J segment 3 bases; nucleotides outside the gene matches: 18. The CDR3 coding sequence is TGCAGCGTTGTTGGCGCTAGCGGGAGATGGGGTAGTGGCTACAATGAGCAGTTCTTC. This translates into CSVVGASGRWGSGYNEQFF.

This rearrangement joins TRBV2 to TRBJ2-7, with TRBD1 matching 7 bases. V shed 5 bases, J shed 2 bases, and the junction held 9 bases outside the gene matches. Germline V gene sequence: CDR1 SNHLY, CDR2 FYNNEI. This CDR3 contains 15 residues. CDR3 residues: CASSFDRADPYEQYF. The CDR3, as DNA: TGTGCCAGCAGTTTCGACAGGGCGGATCCCTACGAGCAGTACTTC.

The V gene is TRBV5-4, the J gene TRBJ1-5, with D possibly matching TRBD1 (5 bases). This CDR3 is built from 17 residues. From germline, CDR1 is SGHNT and CDR2 YYREEE (reference sequence). Trimming stripped 0 bases from V and 0 bases from J, with 13 bases between. The CDR3 loop reads CASSLGGGMNSNQPQHF. The CDR3 DNA is TGTGCCAGCAGCTTGGGGGGGGGTATGAATAGCAATCAGCCCCAGCATTTT.

The genes are TRBV27 and TRBJ2-3; no reliable D call. Trimming cost V 6 bases and J 4 bases, with 14 bases left between them. The CDR3 consists of 14 residues. Looked up from germline, CDR1 is MNHEY and CDR2 is SMNVEV (reference sequence). CDR3 region: CASRARSAADTQYF. The CDR3 nucleotides read TGTGCCAGCAGGGCAAGAAGCGCGGCAGATACGCAGTATTTT.

As concerns this clone: Other DNA sequences in this sample translate to the same CDR3. In DNA form, the CDR3 reads TGTGCCAGCAGCTTGGCCGGCCAGGGGGAACAAGAGACCCAGTACTTC. Translation gives CASSLAGQGEQETQYF. The gene calls are TRBV5-6 and TRBJ2-5; TRBD1 matches 7 bases. Germline CDR1 and CDR2: SGHDT and YYEEEE. The CDR3 sequence is 16 residues long. V lost 0 bases, J lost 2 bases, and 7 bases stayed unmatched.

The chain combines TRBV10-2 with TRBJ2-1, with 8 nucleotides matching TRBD2. The CDR3 is made up of 16 amino acids. The V segment lost 4 bases and the J segment 7 bases; nucleotides outside the gene matches: 12. The germline gives CDR1 WSHSY, CDR2 SAAADI. The CDR3 protein is CASSVAGQQFNNEQFF. DNA for the CDR3: TGCGCCAGCAGTGTAGCGGGACAACAATTTAATAATGAGCAGTTCTTC.

The V gene is TRBV18, the J gene TRBJ2-2; possible D gene TRBD2, 5 bases. V lost 3 bases and J lost 5, with 10 bases in between. Germline V CDR1 and CDR2: KGHSH, LQKENI. The CDR3 length is 14 residues. The CDR3 DNA reads TGTGCCAGCTCACCTCGGGGATATACCGGGGAGCTGTTTTTT. Translating it yields CASSPRGYTGELFF.

The chain employs TRBV6-6 and TRBJ2-5; TRBD2 matches 8 bases. The CDR3 spans 14 residues. CDR1 MNHNY and CDR2 SVGAGI come from the germline V gene (reference sequence). Trimming took 4 bases from V and 5 from J; bases not matched to a gene: 6. In nucleotides, the CDR3 is TGTGCCAGCAGTTTGGGACTAGGAGGGGAGACCCAGTACTTC. Its protein is CASSLGLGGETQYF.

The chain links TRBV12-5 to TRBJ1-6; D is undetermined. The CDR3 loop spans 11 amino acids. Germline assignment: CDR1 LGHNT and CDR2 FRNRAP. Deletions cut 2 bases from V and 12 bases from J, with 5 bases between. In DNA form, the CDR3 reads TGTGCTAGTGGTTTGTACGGACCCCTCCACTTT. This encodes CASGLYGPLHF.

The V gene is TRBV4-2, the J gene TRBJ1-2, with 11 bases lining up with TRBD1. The germline V gene has CDR1 LGHNA and CDR2 YNFKEQ. The CDR3 covers 15 residues. The V segment lost 4 bases and the J segment 6 bases; nucleotides outside the gene matches: 7. The CDR3 sequence is CASSPQMDRGHGYTF. The DNA for the CDR3 is TGTGCCAGCAGCCCACAAATGGACAGGGGGCATGGCTACACCTTC.

This chain joins TRBV11-2 and TRBJ2-3, with D perhaps matching TRBD2 (5 bases). With 1 base removed from V and 1 base from J, the gap between germline ends came to 9 bases. CDR3 length: 15 amino acids. Germline V gene lookup returns CDR1 SGHAT and CDR2 FQNNGV. The CDR3 DNA sequence: TGTGCCAGCAGCTTAGGAGGTAGCGGCACAGATACGCAGTATTTT. Encoded protein: CASSLGGSGTDTQYF.

The chain carries TRBV27 and TRBJ2-1, with 10 bases that match TRBD2. After removal of 4 bases from V and 5 bases from J, the junction contained 5 bases not matched to a gene. The germline CDR1 and CDR2 sequences are MNHEY and SMNVEV (reference sequence). The CDR3 extends over 15 amino acids. In nucleotides, the CDR3 is TGTGCCAGCAGTTCTCTAGCGGGAGTCAACAATGAGCAGTTCTTC. It specifies CASSSLAGVNNEQFF.

The rearrangement joins TRBV5-6 to TRBJ2-1; 7 nucleotides agree with TRBD2. Trimming cost V 4 bases and J 8 bases; bases outside gene matches: 12. The CDR3 runs to 15 residues. CDR1 is SGHDT, CDR2 YYEEEE, per germline. CDR3 nucleotides: TGTGCCAGCAGCCCGCGGACTAGATGGGGCGATGAGCAGTTCTTC. Translation gives CASSPRTRWGDEQFF.

This chain uses TRBV6-5 with TRBJ2-2; no clear D gene. The V gene lost 5 bases and the J gene lost 6 bases, with 13 bases spanning the gap. This CDR3 contains 14 residues. The V gene's germline CDR1 is MNHEY and CDR2 SVGAGI. CDR3 region: CASSQAYGAGELFF. The DNA for the CDR3 is TGTGCCAGCAGTCAAGCCTACGGTGCCGGGGAGCTGTTTTTT.